Sequencing of this T cell receptor beta chain was carried out in a study of control samples from healthy donors and cancer patients. The table came from immunoSEQ multiplex PCR; TCRdb's copy has only in-frame clones and leaves some out. The table records roughly 120,000 clones, 80% to 90% of them present only once. Germline V gene lookup returns CDR1 SGHVS and CDR2 FNYEAQ. The CDR3 is made up of 13 amino acids. V lost 1 base, J lost 6 bases, and 10 bases lay in between. Specimen: PBMCs. The sequence was obtained from a woman aged 50 to 60 with colorectal cancer. The chain joins TRBV7-6 to TRBJ2-7, with D unclear. The CDR3 here is CASSLVHAGEQYF. The CDR3 DNA is TGTGCCAGCAGCTTAGTTCATGCAGGCGAGCAGTACTTC.